This passage covers 18 T cell receptor beta chains from one sample sequenced in a study of cytomegalovirus exposure and HLA in healthy donors. Assay: immunoSEQ multiplex PCR; the TCRdb copy retains only in-frame clones and omits some. The table includes under 150,000 clones, approximately 86% detected once. Material: PBMCs. These TCRs come from a man aged 18 to 35 in good health and CMV-seropositive.

This clone was seen more than once but under ten times. J is TRBJ1-1 and V is TRBV15, with 10 bases matching TRBD1. Unmatched junction bases numbered 4, after V lost 1 base and J lost 11 bases. CDR3 length: 13 residues. CDR1 and CDR2 from the germline V gene are LNHNV and YYDKDF (reference sequence). CDR3 nucleotides: TGTGCCACCAGCAGAGGGACAGGGGGTACGGCTTTCTTT. Encoded protein: CATSRGTGGTAFF.

With respect to this clone: The germline gene is not matched at one end of the junction; a read error may be the cause. The rearrangement links TRBV29-1 to TRBJ2-1; 8 bases match TRBD1. The CDR3 runs 13 residues. The germline gives CDR1 SQVTM, CDR2 ANQGSEA. The CDR3 bases are TGCAGCGCGGGACAGGATAGCTACAATGAGCAGCTCTTC. It specifies CSAGQDSYNEQLF.

The rearrangement uses TRBV29-1 and TRBJ2-7; TRBD2 matches at 7 bases. The CDR3 consists of 14 residues. The junction had 10 bases not matched to a gene; V was cut back by 5 bases and J by 3 bases. The V gene's germline CDR1 is SQVTM and CDR2 ANQGSEA. The CDR3 nucleotides read TGCAGCGTTAACCCCGAGCGGGGATACTACGAGCAGTACTTC. Translating gives CSVNPERGYYEQYF.

The chain uses TRBV19 and TRBJ2-3; D may be TRBD2 (6 bases). CDR3 length: 14 residues. CDR1 LNHDA and CDR2 SQIVND come from the germline V gene (reference sequence). The V end lost 3 bases, the J end lost 2 bases, and 9 bases lay between the germline ends. The CDR3 DNA is TGTGCCAGTAGTATTGCGGGGAACACAGATACGCAGTATTTT. This gives the protein CASSIAGNTDTQYF.

The gene calls are TRBV2 and TRBJ1-4; 7 nucleotides line up with TRBD1. In germline, CDR1 is SNHLY, CDR2 FYNNEI. The CDR3 runs to 14 residues. J gave up 5 bases and V 6 bases, and 6 bases lay outside the gene matches. The CDR3, as DNA: TGTGCCAGCAGCGTACAGGGGAAGAATGAAAAACTGTTTTTT. It encodes CASSVQGKNEKLFF.

The genes are TRBV6-5 and TRBJ2-7, with TRBD1 as a possible D gene (6 bases). The V and J ends lost 7 bases and 5 bases respectively, with 18 bases between them. In germline, CDR1 is MNHEY, CDR2 SVGAGI. This CDR3 is built from 14 residues. The DNA of the CDR3 is TGTGCCAGCAACACGAACAGGGCACATCACGAGCAGTACTTC. Translation: CASNTNRAHHEQYF.

The rearrangement uses TRBV6-5 and TRBJ1-1; 7 bases are shared with TRBD1. Germline lookup yields CDR1 MNHEY and CDR2 SVGAGI. CDR3 size: 14 residues. The J segment lost 4 bases and the V segment lost 6 bases, leaving 8 bases of the junction unmatched. In DNA form, the CDR3 reads TGTGCCAGCAGATTAGACAGGGTTCGCACTGAAGCTTTCTTT. Its protein is CASRLDRVRTEAFF.

As to this clone: Distinct nucleotide sequences in the sample also encode this CDR3. J is TRBJ2-1 and V is TRBV9; 12 bases are a match to TRBD2. The V segment lost 4 bases and the J segment 0 bases; nucleotides outside the gene matches: 2. Germline V CDR1 and CDR2: SGDLS, YYNGEE. This CDR3 region has 16 residues. The chain's CDR3 is CASSLTSGSSYNEQFF. CDR3 bases: TGTGCCAGCAGCTTGACTAGCGGGAGCTCCTACAATGAGCAGTTCTTC.

The chain uses TRBV27 and TRBJ2-1, with 13 nucleotides matching TRBD2. J lost 9 bases, V lost 7 bases, and 12 bases had no gene match. The CDR3 runs 16 residues. From germline, CDR1 is MNHEY and CDR2 SMNVEV (reference sequence). The CDR3 sequence: CASTKLAGGSVGEQFF. In DNA form, the CDR3 reads TGTGCCAGCACCAAACTAGCGGGAGGGTCGGTGGGTGAGCAGTTCTTC.

The J gene is TRBJ1-6, the V gene TRBV25-1; TRBD1 matches 9 bases. J lost 8 bases, V lost 8 bases, and 10 bases had no gene match. Germline V gene data show CDR1 as MGHDK and CDR2 as SYGVNS. The CDR3 is 15 residues long. CDR3 in DNA: TGTGCCAGCTCCGTCGACACAGGGGGCGATTCACCCCTCCACTTT. Translating gives CASSVDTGGDSPLHF.

In this sample, this clone turned up once. The chain employs TRBV5-4 and TRBJ2-2, with unresolved D. This CDR3 has 15 amino acids. V was cut by 4 bases and J by 4 bases, with 14 bases left in between. Germline V gives CDR1 SGHNT, CDR2 YYREEE (reference sequence). DNA for the CDR3: TGTGCCAGCAGCACCCCTAACTTGCCCACCGGGGAGCTGTTTTTT. Translation gives CASSTPNLPTGELFF.

The chain employs TRBV29-1 and TRBJ1-2; possible D gene TRBD1, 5 bases. The CDR3 totals 12 residues. The germline gives CDR1 SQVTM, CDR2 ANQGSEA. With 4 bases removed from V and 3 bases from J, the gap between germline ends came to 9 bases. The CDR3 nucleotides are TGCAGCGTTGGTTGGGGCGACTATGGCTACACCTTC. This sequence encodes CSVGWGDYGYTF.

The chain combines TRBV14 with TRBJ2-7, with D possibly being TRBD2 (5 bases). Trimming stripped 1 base from V and 7 bases from J, with 8 bases between. The CDR3 length is 12 residues. Germline V gene sequence: CDR1 SGHDN, CDR2 FVKESK. The DNA of the CDR3 is TGTGCCAGCAGCCAAGTGCCGGGAGAGCAGTACTTC. Residues: CASSQVPGEQYF.

J is TRBJ2-7 and V is TRBV2; 7 nucleotides align to TRBD2. This CDR3 comprises 13 residues. The germline CDR1 and CDR2 sequences are SNHLY and FYNNEI. V shed 8 bases, J shed 2 bases, and the junction held 6 bases outside the gene matches. The CDR3 is CASLSGDTYEQYF. The CDR3 DNA is TGTGCCAGCCTCAGCGGGGATACCTACGAGCAGTACTTC.

The chain has TRBV7-3 and TRBJ2-3; D remains unclear. This CDR3 comprises 15 residues. Looked up from germline, CDR1 is SGHTA and CDR2 is FQGTGA. The V end was cut by 5 bases, the J end by 0 bases, with 12 bases between. For the CDR3, the DNA is TGTGCCAGCAGCCCCAGTGATTATAGCACAGATACGCAGTATTTT. Its translation is CASSPSDYSTDTQYF.

The gene calls are TRBV6-5 and TRBJ1-4; D might be TRBD1 (6 bases). The V end was cut by 6 bases, the J end by 5 bases, with 16 bases between. From germline, CDR1 is MNHEY and CDR2 SVGAGI. CDR3 length: 15 residues. CDR3 region: CASRPFRDKNEKLFF. CDR3 DNA: TGTGCCAGCAGACCCTTCCGGGACAAGAATGAAAAACTGTTTTTT.

V gene TRBV6-5 combines with J gene TRBJ1-4; a weak D match, TRBD1 (5 bases). Germline V gene sequence: CDR1 MNHEY, CDR2 SVGAGI. The CDR3 has 14 amino acids. Trimming took 2 bases from V and 2 from J, leaving 6 bases between them. CDR3 protein: CASSYRGTNEKLFF. The CDR3 DNA sequence: TGTGCCAGCAGTTACAGGGGTACTAATGAAAAACTGTTTTTT.

The chain uses TRBV4-1 and TRBJ2-1; D gene unclear. The CDR3 has 19 amino acids. Germline V gives CDR1 MGHRA, CDR2 YSYEKL. Trimming took 1 base from V and 7 from J, leaving 26 bases between them. CDR3 protein: CASSQVPGRHLKDGNEQFF. The CDR3 DNA is TGCGCCAGCAGCCAAGTGCCTGGAAGACACCTTAAAGATGGAAATGAGCAGTTCTTC.